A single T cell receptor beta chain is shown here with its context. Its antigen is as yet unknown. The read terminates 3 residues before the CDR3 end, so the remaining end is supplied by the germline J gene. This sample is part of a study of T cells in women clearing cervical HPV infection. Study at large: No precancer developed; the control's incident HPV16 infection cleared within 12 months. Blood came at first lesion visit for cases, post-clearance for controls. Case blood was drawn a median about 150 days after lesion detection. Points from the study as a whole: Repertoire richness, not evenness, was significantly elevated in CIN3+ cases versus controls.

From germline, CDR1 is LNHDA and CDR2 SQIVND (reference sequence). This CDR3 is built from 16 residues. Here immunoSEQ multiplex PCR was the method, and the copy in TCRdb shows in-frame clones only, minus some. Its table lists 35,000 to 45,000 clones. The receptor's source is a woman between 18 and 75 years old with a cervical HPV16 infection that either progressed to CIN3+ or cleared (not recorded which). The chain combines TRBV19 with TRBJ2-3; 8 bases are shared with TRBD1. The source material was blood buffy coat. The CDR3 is CASSMELRGRVQPQYF. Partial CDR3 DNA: TGTGCCAGTAGTATGGAACTCAGGGGGCGCGTTCAGCCG.